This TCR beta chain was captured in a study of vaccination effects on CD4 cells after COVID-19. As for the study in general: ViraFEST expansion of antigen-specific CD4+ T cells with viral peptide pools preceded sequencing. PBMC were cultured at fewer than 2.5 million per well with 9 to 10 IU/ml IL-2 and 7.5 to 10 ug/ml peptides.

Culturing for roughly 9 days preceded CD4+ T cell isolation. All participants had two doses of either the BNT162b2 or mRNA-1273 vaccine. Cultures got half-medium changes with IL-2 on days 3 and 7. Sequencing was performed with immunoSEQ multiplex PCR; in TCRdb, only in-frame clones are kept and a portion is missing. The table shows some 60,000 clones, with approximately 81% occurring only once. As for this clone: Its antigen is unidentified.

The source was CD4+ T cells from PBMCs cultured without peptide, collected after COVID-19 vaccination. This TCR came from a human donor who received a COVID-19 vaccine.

Here the CDR3 reads CASSQGLGDTQYF. CDR3 coding DNA: TGCGCCAGCAGCCAAGGACTGGGAGATACGCAGTATTTT. This chain joins TRBV4-3 and TRBJ2-3; no clear D gene. Germline CDR1 and CDR2: LGHNA and YSLEER. The CDR3 totals 13 residues. V lost 1 base and J 5 bases, leaving 7 bases between the germline ends.